The 9 T cell receptor beta chains below were found in one sample sequenced in a study of blood T cell repertoires in COVID-19. Produced via immunoSEQ multiplex PCR; TCRdb's table is partial and in-frame only. The table includes about 140,000 clones, about 80% detected once. The specimen sequenced was PBMCs or T cells enriched from blood (not recorded which). Every receptor here comes from a woman in her fifties or sixties who had recovered from COVID-19.

The gene calls are TRBV4-1 and TRBJ1-5; tentative D call: TRBD1 (6 bases). V was pared by 6 bases and J by 1 base, with 10 bases between. In germline, CDR1 is MGHRA, CDR2 YSYEKL. This CDR3 contains 14 residues. The CDR3 here is CASSRGISNQPQHF. In nucleotides, the CDR3 is TGCGCCAGCAGTAGGGGGATAAGCAATCAGCCCCAGCATTTT.

This clone was detected only once. The genes are TRBV27 and TRBJ2-4, with 7 nucleotides matching TRBD1. V lost 5 bases, J lost 9 bases, and 13 bases stayed unmatched. Germline lookup yields CDR1 MNHEY and CDR2 SMNVEV (reference sequence). This CDR3 is 15 amino acids long. The CDR3 reads CASSASTVNRGIQYF. The CDR3 nucleotides are TGTGCCAGCAGTGCCTCAACAGTAAACAGGGGCATTCAGTACTTC.

The chain combines TRBV11-3 with TRBJ2-1, with a tentative D call TRBD1 (5 bases). V lost 5 bases, J lost 0 bases, and 11 bases lay in between. CDR3 length: 15 amino acids. CDR1 SGHNT and CDR2 YENEEA come from the germline V gene. CDR3 DNA sequence: TGTGCCAGCAGCCCGAGACAGAGCTCCTACAATGAGCAGTTCTTC. It yields the protein CASSPRQSSYNEQFF.

This sequence joins TRBV29-1 and TRBJ1-2; 7 positions match TRBD1. The CDR3 totals 14 residues. J was trimmed by 4 bases and V by 0 bases; bases with no gene match: 5. Per the germline V gene, CDR1 is SQVTM and CDR2 is ANQGSEA. CDR3: CSVEEFRDSYGYTF. The CDR3 coding sequence is TGCAGCGTTGAAGAGTTTAGGGACAGCTATGGCTACACCTTC.

The chain carries TRBV5-4 and TRBJ1-6, with D hard to call. V lost 0 bases, J lost 8 bases, and 3 bases lay in between. Germline V lookup: CDR1 SGHNT, CDR2 YYREEE (reference sequence). This CDR3 spans 12 amino acids. CDR3 amino acids: CASSLAHSPLHF. The CDR3 nucleotides are TGTGCCAGCAGCTTGGCTCATTCACCCCTCCACTTT.

The rearrangement links TRBV28 to TRBJ2-1; tentatively, D is TRBD2 (6 bases). The CDR3 has 13 amino acids. V shed 7 bases and J shed 8 bases, with 15 bases lying between them. CDR1 and CDR2 (germline): MDHEN, SYDVKM. The CDR3 nucleotides are TGTGCCAGCAATAATCACGGGAGCGATGAGCAGTTCTTC. As protein: CASNNHGSDEQFF.

The chain links TRBV9 to TRBJ2-3, with no clear D. V gave up 2 bases and J gave up 6 bases, with 13 bases separating them. The germline gives CDR1 SGDLS, CDR2 YYNGEE. The CDR3 contains 14 residues. The DNA for the CDR3 is TGTGCCAGCAGCGTTCGTCAGATTCCGGATACGCAGTATTTT. Residues: CASSVRQIPDTQYF. Full variable domain (remainder filled in from reference TRBV9 and TRBJ2-3): DSGVTQTPKHLITATGQRVTLRCSPRSGDLSVYWYQQSLDQGLQFLIQYYNGEERAKGNILERFSAQQFPDLHSELNLSSLELGDSALYFCASSVRQIPDTQYFGPGTRLTVL.

The V gene is TRBV27, the J gene TRBJ2-2, with D tentatively TRBD1 (6 bases). Deletions cut 6 bases from V and 0 bases from J, with 14 bases between. The CDR3 spans 16 residues. Germline V gene sequence: CDR1 MNHEY, CDR2 SMNVEV (reference sequence). In DNA form, the CDR3 reads TGTGCCAGCAGGCCTTCAGGGGCGGCGAACACCGGGGAGCTGTTTTTT. It encodes CASRPSGAANTGELFF.

The V and J genes are TRBV7-2 and TRBJ1-4, with 8 bases fitting TRBD1. Germline V gene data show CDR1 as SGHTA and CDR2 as FQGNSA. The CDR3 loop spans 14 amino acids. Germline trimming cut 7 bases from V and 5 bases from J; bases unmatched to any gene: 6. The CDR3 DNA follows: TGTGCCAGCAACCCCCAGGGGGCCAATGAAAAACTGTTTTTT. It translates to CASNPQGANEKLFF.